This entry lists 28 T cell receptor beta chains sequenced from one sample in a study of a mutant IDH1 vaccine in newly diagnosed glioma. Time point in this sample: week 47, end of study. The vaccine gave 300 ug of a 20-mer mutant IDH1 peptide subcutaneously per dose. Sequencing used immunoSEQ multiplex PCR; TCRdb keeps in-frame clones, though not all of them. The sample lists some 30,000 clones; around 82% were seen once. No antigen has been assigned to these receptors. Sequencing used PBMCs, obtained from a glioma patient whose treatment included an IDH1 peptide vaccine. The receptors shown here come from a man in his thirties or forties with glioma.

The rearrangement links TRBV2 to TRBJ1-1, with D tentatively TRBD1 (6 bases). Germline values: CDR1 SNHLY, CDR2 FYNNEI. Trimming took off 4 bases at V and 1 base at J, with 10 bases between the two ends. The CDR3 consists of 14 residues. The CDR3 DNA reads TGTGCCAGCAGTGGTCCACAGGGGAACACTGAAGCTTTCTTT. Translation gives CASSGPQGNTEAFF.

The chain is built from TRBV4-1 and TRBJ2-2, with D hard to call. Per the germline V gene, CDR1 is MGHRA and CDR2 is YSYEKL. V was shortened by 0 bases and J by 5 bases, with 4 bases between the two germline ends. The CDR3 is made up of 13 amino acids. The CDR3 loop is CASSQDRTGELFF. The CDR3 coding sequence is TGCGCCAGCAGCCAAGACAGGACCGGGGAGCTGTTTTTT.

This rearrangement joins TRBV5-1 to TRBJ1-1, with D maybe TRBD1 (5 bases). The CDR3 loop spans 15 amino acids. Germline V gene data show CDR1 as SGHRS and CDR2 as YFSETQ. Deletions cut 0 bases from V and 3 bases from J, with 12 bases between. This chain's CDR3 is CASSLAGRGHTEAFF. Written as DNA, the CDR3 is TGCGCCAGCAGCTTGGCCGGTCGGGGCCACACTGAAGCTTTCTTT.

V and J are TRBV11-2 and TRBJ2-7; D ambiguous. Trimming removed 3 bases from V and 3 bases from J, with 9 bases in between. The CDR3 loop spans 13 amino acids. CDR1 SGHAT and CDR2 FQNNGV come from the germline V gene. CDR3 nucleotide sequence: TGTGCCAGCAGCTTGGGCCCCTTCTACGAGCAGTACTTC. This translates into CASSLGPFYEQYF. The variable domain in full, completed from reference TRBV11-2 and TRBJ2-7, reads EAGVAQSPRYKIIEKRQSVAFWCNPISGHATLYWYQQILGQGPKLLIQFQNNGVVDDSQLPKDRFSAERLKGVDSTLKIQPAKLEDSAVYLCASSLGPFYEQYFGPGTRLTVT.

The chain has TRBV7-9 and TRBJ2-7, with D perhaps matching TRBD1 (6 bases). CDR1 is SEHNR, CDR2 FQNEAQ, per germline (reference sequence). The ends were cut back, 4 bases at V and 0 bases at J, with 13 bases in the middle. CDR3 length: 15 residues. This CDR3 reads CASSSSGTLSYEQYF. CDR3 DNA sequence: TGTGCCAGCAGCTCATCCGGGACACTCTCCTACGAGCAGTACTTC.

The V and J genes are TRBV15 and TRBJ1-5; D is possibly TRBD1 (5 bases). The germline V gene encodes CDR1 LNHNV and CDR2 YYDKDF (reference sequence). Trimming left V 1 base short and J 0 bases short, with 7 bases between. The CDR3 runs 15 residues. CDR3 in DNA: TGTGCCACCAGCAGAGCAGGGTTTAGCAATCAGCCCCAGCATTTT. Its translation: CATSRAGFSNQPQHF.

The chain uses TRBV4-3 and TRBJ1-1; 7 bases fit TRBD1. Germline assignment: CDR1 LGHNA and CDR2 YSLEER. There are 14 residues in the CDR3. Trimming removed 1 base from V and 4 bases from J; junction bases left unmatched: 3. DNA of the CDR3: TGCGCCAGCAGCCAAGTTCGGGACAGCACTGAAGCTTTCTTT. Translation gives CASSQVRDSTEAFF.

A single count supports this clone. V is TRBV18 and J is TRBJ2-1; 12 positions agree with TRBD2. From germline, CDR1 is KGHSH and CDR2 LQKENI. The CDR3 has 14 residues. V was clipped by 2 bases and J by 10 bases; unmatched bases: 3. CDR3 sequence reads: CASSPTGTSGEQFF. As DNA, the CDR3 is TGTGCCAGCTCACCAACCGGGACTAGCGGGGAGCAGTTCTTC.

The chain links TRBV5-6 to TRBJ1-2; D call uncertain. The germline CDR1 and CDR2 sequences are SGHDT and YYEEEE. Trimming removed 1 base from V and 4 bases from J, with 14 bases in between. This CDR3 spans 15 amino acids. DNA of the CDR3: TGTGCCAGCAGCTTGATCGGGGAACCCGGCTATGGCTACACCTTC. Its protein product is CASSLIGEPGYGYTF.

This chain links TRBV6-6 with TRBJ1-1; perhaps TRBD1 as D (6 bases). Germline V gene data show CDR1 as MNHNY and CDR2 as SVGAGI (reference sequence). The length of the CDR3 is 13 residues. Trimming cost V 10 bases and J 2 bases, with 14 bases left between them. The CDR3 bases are TGTGCCACCCGACGGGGGGCTAACACTGAAGCTTTCTTT. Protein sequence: CATRRGANTEAFF.

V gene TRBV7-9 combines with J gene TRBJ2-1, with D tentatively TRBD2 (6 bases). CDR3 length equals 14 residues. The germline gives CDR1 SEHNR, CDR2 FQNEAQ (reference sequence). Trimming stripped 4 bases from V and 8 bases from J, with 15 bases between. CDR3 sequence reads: CASSSLAIRDEQFF. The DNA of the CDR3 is TGTGCCAGCAGCTCGCTAGCGATAAGGGATGAGCAGTTCTTC.

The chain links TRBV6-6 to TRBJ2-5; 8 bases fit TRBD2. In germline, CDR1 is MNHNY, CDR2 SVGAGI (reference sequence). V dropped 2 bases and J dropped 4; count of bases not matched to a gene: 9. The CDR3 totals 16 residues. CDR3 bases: TGTGCCAGCAGTTACCCACAAGCGGGAGACGTAGAGACCCAGTACTTC. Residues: CASSYPQAGDVETQYF.

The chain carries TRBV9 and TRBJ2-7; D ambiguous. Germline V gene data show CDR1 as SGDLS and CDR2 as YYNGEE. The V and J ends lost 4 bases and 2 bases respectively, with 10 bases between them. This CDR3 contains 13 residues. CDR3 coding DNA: TGTGCCAGCAGCTCCCGACCCACCTACGAGCAGTACTTC. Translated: CASSSRPTYEQYF.

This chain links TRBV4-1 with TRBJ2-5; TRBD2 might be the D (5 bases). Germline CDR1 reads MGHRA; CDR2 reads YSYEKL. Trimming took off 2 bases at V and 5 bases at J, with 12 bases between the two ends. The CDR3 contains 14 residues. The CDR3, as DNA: TGCGCCAGCAGCCAAACTACCGGCGGGGAGACCCAGTACTTC. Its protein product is CASSQTTGGETQYF.

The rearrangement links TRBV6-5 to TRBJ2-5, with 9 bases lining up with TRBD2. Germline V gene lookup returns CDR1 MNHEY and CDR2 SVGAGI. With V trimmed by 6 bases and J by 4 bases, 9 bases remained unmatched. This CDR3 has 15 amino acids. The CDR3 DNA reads TGTGCCAGCAGCACTACAAGCGGGGGGCCAGAGACCCAGTACTTC. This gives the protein CASSTTSGGPETQYF.

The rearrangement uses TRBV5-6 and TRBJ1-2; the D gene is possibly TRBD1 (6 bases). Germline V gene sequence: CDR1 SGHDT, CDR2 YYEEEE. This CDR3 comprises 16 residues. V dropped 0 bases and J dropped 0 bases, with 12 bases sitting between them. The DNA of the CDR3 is TGTGCCAGCAGCTTGGCCGAACAGGGAGCTAACTATGGCTACACCTTC. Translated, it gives CASSLAEQGANYGYTF. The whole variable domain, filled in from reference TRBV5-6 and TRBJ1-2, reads DAGVTQSPTHLIKTRGQQVTLRCSPKSGHDTVSWYQQALGQGPQFIFQYYEEEERQRGNFPDRFSGHQFPNYSSELNVNALLLGDSALYLCASSLAEQGANYGYTFGSGTRLTVV.

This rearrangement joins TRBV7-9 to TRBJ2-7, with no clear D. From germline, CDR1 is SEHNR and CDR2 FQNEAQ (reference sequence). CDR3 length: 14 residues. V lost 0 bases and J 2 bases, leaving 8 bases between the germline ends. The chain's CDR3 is CASSLASATYEQYF. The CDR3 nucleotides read TGTGCCAGCAGCTTAGCTTCCGCAACCTACGAGCAGTACTTC. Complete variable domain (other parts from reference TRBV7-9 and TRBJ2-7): DTGVSQNPRHKITKRGQNVTFRCDPISEHNRLYWYRQTLGQGPEFLTYFQNEAQLEKSRLLSDRFSAERPKGSFSTLEIQRTEQGDSAMYLCASSLASATYEQYFGPGTRLTVT.

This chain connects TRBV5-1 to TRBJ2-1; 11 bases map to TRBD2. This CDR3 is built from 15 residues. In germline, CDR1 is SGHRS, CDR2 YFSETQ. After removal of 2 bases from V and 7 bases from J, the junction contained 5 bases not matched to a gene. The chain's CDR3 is CASSFIAGGGNEQFF. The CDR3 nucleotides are TGCGCCAGCAGCTTTATAGCGGGAGGGGGGAATGAGCAGTTCTTC.

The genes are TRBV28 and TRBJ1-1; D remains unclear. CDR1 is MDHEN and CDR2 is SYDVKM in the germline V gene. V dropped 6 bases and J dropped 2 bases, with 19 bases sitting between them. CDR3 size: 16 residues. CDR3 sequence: CASSPIDRSFNTEAFF. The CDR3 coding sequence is TGTGCCAGCAGCCCTATCGACCGAAGCTTTAACACTGAAGCTTTCTTT.

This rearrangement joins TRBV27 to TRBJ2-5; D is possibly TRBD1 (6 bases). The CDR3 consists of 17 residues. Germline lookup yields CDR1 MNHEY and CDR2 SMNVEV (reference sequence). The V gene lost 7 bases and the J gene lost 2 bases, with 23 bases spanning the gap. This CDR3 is CASNLNNTGLVQETQYF. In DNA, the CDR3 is TGTGCCAGCAACCTAAACAACACAGGGCTTGTACAAGAGACCCAGTACTTC.

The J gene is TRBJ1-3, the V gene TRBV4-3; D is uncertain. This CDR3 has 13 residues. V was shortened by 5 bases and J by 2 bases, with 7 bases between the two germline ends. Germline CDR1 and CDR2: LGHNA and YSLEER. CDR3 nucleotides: TGCGCCAGCAGCGGGAATGCTGGAAACACCATATATTTT. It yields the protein CASSGNAGNTIYF.

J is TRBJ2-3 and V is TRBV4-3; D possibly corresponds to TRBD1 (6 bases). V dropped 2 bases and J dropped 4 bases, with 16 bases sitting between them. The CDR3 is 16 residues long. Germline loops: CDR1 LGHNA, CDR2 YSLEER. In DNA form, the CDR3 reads TGCGCCAGCAGCCAAACGCAGGGGAATATTGCAGATACGCAGTATTTT. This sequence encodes CASSQTQGNIADTQYF.

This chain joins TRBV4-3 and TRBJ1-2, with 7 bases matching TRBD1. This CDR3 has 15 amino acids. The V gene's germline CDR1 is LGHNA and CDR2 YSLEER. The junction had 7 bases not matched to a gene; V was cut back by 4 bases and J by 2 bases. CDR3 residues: CASSPRQGLNYGYTF. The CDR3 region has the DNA TGCGCCAGCAGCCCGCGACAGGGATTGAACTATGGCTACACCTTC.

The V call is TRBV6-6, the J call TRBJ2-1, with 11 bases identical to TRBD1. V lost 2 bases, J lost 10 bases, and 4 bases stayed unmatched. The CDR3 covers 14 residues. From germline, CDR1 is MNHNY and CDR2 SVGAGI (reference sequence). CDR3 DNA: TGTGCCAGCAGTTACGGGACAGGGGGGAGCGAGCAGTTCTTC. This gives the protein CASSYGTGGSEQFF.

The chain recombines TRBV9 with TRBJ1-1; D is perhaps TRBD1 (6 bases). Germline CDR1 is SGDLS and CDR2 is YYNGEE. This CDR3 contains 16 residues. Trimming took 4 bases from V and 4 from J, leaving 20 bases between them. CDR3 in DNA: TGTGCCAGCAGCTCCTCCTACAGGGTTACAGGCACTGAAGCTTTCTTT. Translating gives CASSSSYRVTGTEAFF.

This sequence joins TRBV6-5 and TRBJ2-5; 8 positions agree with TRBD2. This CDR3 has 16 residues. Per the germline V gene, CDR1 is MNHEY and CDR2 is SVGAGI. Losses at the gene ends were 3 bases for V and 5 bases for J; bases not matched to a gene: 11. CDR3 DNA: TGTGCCAGCAGTTATATTGCAGCGGGGGCTTCTGAGACCCAGTACTTC. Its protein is CASSYIAAGASETQYF.

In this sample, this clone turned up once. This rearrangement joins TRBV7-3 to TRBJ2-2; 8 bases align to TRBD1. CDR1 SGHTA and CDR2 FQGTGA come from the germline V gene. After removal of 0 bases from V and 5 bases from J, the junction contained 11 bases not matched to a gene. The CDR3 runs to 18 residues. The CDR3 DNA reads TGTGCCAGCAGCTTAACAAACGGGGACAGGCCGTGGACCGGGGAGCTGTTTTTT. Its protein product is CASSLTNGDRPWTGELFF. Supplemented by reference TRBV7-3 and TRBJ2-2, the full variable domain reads GAGVSQTPSNKVTEKGKYVELRCDPISGHTALYWYRQSLGQGPEFLIYFQGTGAADDSGLPNDRFFAVRPEGSVSTLKIQRTERGDSAVYLCASSLTNGDRPWTGELFFGEGSRLTVL.

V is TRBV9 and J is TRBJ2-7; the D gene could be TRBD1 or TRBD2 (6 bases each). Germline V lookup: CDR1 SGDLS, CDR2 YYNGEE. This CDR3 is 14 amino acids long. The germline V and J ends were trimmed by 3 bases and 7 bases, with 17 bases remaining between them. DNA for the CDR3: TGTGCCAGCAGCGCCATGAAACAGGGAGGAGAGCAGTACTTC. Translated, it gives CASSAMKQGGEQYF.